In this sample, the clone carrying this T cell receptor beta chain turned up once. What it binds is not known. The data were taken from a study of T cell repertoires in cytomegalovirus infection. The CDR3 sequence is 12 residues long. Germline loops: CDR1 LNHNV, CDR2 YYDKDF (reference sequence). V dropped 5 bases and J dropped 7 bases, with 10 bases sitting between them. Findings and caveats of the study: The ex vivo response was dominated by HLA-C-restricted CMV-specific TCR beta clonotypes.

Via MiXCR, TCRdb re-called the reads, giving one row per CDR3 protein. Here the sample spans hundreds of thousands of distinct CDR3 sequences, more than 40% being singletons. The receptor was derived from a human donor in good health (CMV status not recorded). Some clones in this sample may be carry-over from other donors' samples. Material: cultured PBMCs, obtained from culture after CMV antigen stimulation. The chain employs TRBV15 and TRBJ2-3; D is unresolved. CDR3: CATSGTVNTQYF. The CDR3 DNA sequence: TGTGCCACCAGCGGAACAGTGAATACGCAGTATTTT.